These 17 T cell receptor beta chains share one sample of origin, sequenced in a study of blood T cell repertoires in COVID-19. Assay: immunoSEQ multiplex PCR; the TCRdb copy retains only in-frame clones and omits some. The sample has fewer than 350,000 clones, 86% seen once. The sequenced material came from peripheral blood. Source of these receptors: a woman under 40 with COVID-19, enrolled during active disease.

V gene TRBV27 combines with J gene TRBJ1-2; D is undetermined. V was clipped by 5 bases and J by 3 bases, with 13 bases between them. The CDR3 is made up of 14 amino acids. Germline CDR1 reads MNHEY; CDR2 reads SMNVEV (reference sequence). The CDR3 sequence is CASSLGPVYYGYTF. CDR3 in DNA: TGTGCCAGCAGTCTGGGCCCAGTCTACTATGGCTACACCTTC.

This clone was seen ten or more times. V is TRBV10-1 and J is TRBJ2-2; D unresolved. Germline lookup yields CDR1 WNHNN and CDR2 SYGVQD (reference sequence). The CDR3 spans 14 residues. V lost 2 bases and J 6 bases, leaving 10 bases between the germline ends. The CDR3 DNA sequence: TGCGCCAGCAGTGAGCGGCAGGAAGCCGGGGAGCTGTTTTTT. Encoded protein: CASSERQEAGELFF.

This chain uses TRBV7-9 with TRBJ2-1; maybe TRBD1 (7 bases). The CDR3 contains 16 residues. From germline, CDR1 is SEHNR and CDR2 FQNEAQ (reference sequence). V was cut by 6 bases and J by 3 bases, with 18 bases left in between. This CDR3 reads CASRPVRGENYNEQFF. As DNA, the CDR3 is TGTGCCAGCAGGCCAGTCAGGGGGGAGAACTACAATGAGCAGTTCTTC.

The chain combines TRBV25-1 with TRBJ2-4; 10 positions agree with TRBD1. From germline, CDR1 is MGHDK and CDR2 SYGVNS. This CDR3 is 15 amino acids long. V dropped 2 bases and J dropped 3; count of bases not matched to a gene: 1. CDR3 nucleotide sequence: TGTGCCAGCAGTGAAGGGACAGGGGTCAAAAACATTCAGTACTTC. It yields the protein CASSEGTGVKNIQYF.

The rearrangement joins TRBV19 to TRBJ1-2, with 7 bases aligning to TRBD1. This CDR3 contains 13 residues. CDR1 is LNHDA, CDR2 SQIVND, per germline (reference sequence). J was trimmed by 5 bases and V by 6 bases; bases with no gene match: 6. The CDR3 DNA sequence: TGTGCCAGTAGCCGCGACAGGGCTTATGGCTACACCTTC. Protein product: CASSRDRAYGYTF.

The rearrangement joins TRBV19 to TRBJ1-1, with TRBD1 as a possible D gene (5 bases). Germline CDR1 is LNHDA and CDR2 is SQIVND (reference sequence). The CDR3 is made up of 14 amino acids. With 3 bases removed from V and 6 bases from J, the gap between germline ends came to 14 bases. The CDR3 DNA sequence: TGTGCCAGTAGTATTGGGGGAGGAGCCCCTGAAGCTTTCTTT. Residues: CASSIGGGAPEAFF.

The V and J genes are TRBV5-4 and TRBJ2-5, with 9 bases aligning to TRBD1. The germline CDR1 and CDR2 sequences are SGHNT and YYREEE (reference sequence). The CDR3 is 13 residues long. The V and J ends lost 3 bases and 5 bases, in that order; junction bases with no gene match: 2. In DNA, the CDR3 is TGTGCCAGCAGCTGGACAGGGGCGGAGACCCAGTACTTC. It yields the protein CASSWTGAETQYF.

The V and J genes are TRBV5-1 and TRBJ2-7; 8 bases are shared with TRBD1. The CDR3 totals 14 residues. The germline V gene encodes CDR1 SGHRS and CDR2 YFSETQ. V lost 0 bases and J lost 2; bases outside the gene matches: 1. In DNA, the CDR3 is TGCGCCAGCAGCTTGGCAGGGGGCGCCTACGAGCAGTACTTC. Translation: CASSLAGGAYEQYF.

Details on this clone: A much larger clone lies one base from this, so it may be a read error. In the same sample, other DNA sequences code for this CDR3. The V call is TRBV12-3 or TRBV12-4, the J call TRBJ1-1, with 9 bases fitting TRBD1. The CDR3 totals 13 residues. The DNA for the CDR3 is TGTGCTAGCAGGACGACAGGGGGGACTGAAGCTTTCTTT. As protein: CASRTTGGTEAFF.

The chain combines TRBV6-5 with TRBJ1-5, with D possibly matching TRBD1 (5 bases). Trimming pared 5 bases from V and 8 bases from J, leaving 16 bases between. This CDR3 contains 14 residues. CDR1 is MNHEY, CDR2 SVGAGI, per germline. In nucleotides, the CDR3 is TGTGCCAGCAGTCCTTCGGGTCCGGACAAGCCCCAGCATTTT. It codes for CASSPSGPDKPQHF.

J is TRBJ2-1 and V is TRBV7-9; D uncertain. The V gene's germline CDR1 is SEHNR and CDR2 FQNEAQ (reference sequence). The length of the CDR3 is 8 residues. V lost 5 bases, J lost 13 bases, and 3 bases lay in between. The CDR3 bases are TGTGCCAGCAGCCAACAGTTCTTC. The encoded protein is CASSQQFF.

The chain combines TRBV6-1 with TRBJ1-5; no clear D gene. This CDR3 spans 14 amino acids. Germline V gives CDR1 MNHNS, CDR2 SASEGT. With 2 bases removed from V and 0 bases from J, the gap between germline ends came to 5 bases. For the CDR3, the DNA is TGTGCCAGCAGTGAACAGTATAGCAATCAGCCCCAGCATTTT. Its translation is CASSEQYSNQPQHF.

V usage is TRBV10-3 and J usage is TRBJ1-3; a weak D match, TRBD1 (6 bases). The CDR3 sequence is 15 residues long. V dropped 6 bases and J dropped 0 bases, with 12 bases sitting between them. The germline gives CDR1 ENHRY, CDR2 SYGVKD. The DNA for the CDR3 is TGTGCCATCAGGGACAGCCCAAGCTCTGGAAACACCATATATTTT. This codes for CAIRDSPSSGNTIYF.

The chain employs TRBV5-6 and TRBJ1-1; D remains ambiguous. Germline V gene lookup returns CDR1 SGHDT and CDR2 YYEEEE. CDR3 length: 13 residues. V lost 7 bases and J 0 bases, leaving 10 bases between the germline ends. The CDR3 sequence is CASCRTMNTEAFF. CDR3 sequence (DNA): TGTGCCAGCTGCAGAACCATGAACACTGAAGCTTTCTTT.

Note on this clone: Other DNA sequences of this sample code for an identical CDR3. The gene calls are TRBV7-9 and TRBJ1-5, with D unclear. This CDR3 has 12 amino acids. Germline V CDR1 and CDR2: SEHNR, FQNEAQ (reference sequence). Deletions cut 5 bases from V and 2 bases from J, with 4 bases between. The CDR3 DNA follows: TGTGCCAGCAGCCCCGGCAATCAGCCCCAGCATTTT. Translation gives CASSPGNQPQHF. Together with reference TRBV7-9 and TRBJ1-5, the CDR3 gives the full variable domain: DTGVSQNPRHKITKRGQNVTFRCDPISEHNRLYWYRQTLGQGPEFLTYFQNEAQLEKSRLLSDRFSAERPKGSFSTLEIQRTEQGDSAMYLCASSPGNQPQHFGDGTRLSIL.

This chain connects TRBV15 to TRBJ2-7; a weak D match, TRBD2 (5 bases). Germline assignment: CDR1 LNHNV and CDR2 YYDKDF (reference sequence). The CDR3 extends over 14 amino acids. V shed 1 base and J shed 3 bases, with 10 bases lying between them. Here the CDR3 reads CATSRAPADYEQYF. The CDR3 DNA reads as TGTGCCACCAGCAGAGCGCCAGCGGACTACGAGCAGTACTTC. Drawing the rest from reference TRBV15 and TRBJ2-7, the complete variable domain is DAMVIQNPRYQVTQFGKPVTLSCSQTLNHNVMYWYQQKSSQAPKLLFHYYDKDFNNEADTPDNFQSRRPNTSFCFLDIRSPGLGDTAMYLCATSRAPADYEQYFGPGTRLTVT.

The CDR3 protein is CASSQASDGGWGAPLHF. Written as DNA, the CDR3 is TGCGCCAGCAGCCAAGCCTCGGACGGAGGGTGGGGTGCACCCCTCCACTTT. The rearrangement links TRBV4-1 to TRBJ1-6; D is ambiguous. The V end lost 1 base, the J end lost 11 bases, and 21 bases lay between the germline ends. Per germline, CDR1 MGHRA and CDR2 YSYEKL. The CDR3 length is 17 residues.